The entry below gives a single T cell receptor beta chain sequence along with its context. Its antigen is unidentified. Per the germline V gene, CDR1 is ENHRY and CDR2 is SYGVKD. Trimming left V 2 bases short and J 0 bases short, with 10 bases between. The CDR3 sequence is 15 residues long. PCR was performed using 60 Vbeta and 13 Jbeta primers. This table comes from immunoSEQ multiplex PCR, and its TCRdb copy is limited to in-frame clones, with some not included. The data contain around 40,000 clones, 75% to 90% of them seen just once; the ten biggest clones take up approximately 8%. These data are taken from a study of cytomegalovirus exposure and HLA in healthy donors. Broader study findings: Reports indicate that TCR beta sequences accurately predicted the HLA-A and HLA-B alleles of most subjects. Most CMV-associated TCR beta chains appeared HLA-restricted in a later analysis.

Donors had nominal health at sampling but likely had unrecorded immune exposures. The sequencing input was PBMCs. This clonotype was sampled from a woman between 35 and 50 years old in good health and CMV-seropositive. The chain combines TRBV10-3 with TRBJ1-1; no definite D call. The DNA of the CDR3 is TGTGCCATCAGTGAGGAGGAGGGCCTGAACACTGAAGCTTTCTTT. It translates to CAISEEEGLNTEAFF.